A single T cell receptor (beta chain) is shown here with its context. No antigen is known for it. The data were taken from a study of long-term antiretroviral therapy in people with HIV. The samples comprised roughly 0.9-10 million cryopreserved PBMC ahead of DNA extraction. Findings of the study overall: Adherence to ART, viral resistance and therapy changes lacked any data.

Investigators performed immunoSEQ version v3.0 at survey level. Sequencing was performed with immunoSEQ multiplex PCR; in TCRdb, only in-frame clones are kept and a portion is missing. This table holds almost 20,000 clones, 80% found once. This CDR3 has 12 residues. Germline V lookup: CDR1 SGHNT, CDR2 YENEEA. The V end lost 0 bases, the J end lost 14 bases, and 10 bases lay between the germline ends. This sequence joins TRBV11-3 and TRBJ1-4, with no clear D. This receptor was obtained from a woman between 35 and 50 years old with HIV. The sequencing used unsorted PBMCs, collected 0.2 years after starting antiretroviral therapy. The CDR3 DNA reads as TGTGCCAGCAGCTTAGAAGACGGGAGGCTGTTTTTT. Its translation is CASSLEDGRLFF.